This TCR beta chain was sequenced in a study of cytomegalovirus exposure and HLA in healthy donors (TCRdb year 2017). Broadly, across the study: An earlier analysis of roughly 570 of the donors reported over 250 Gb of sequence data and around 120 million unique TCR beta sequences obtained from about 179 million T cells. The study was designed to test whether signatures of past pathogen exposure could be identified by cataloging public T cell receptors. Besides the first cohort of 500 to 700 subjects, a separate validation cohort made up of 95 to 150 different subjects was used. The later analysis used no new phenotypic data to find candidate immune exposures, relying instead on TCR beta sequences and their occurrence across donors. An earlier analysis of roughly 580 of the donors used high-throughput TCR beta sequencing to judge whether each TCR beta V gene segment behaved as functional or pseudogenic. Every repertoire in the discovery cohort had been generated on one and the same sequencing platform. On average, about 200,000 unique TCR beta nucleotide sequences were sequenced per donor among a few hundred genotyped donors of the cohort, with 15% to 20% of those sequences being non-productive. To study patterns of TCR occurrence, a later analysis re-analyzed previously published TCR beta repertoires from 666 donors and added high-resolution HLA genotyping. Of the roughly 400 genotyped donors, roughly 80% were placed in the genetic ancestry cluster associated with self-reported Caucasian donors. Typing coverage differed by locus: A, B, C, DRB1 and DQB1 were typed in about 620-630 donors, DQA1 in 500 to 550, DPA1 in approximately 610, and DPB1 in roughly 450. The study combined high-throughput TCR immunosequencing, statistical association of individual TCRs with disease status, and machine learning to predict cytomegalovirus infection status. The study used immunosequencing to profile the T cell repertoires of under 700 subjects and linked those repertoires to cytomegalovirus serostatus. Donor age, sex, ethnicity and CMV serostatus were collected together with the repertoire data. A later genetic analysis used genome-wide SNP genotypes for about 65% of the roughly 670 donors, treating that subset as a discovery cohort. Both class I and class II loci were covered by HLA typing, at four-digit resolution. A handful of DR-DQ haplotypes were handled as single units for association and clustering because linkage in the cohort was strong. Roughly 300 gigabases of sequencing data and approximately 91 million unique TCR sequences made up an early release that covered around 640 HLA-typed donors. What the authors observed across the whole study: Assigning TCR associations to individual alleles was difficult when HLA alleles, especially DR and DQ, strongly co-occurred. Because some donors lacked HLA typing at each locus, the association tests relied only on the typed subset. A further reported finding was that TCR beta sequences accurately predicted the HLA-A and HLA-B alleles for most subjects in the first cohort. The authors suggested that the approach could potentially be generalized to other disease states and immunological phenotypes. According to a later analysis, parvovirus B19, influenza, CMV and Epstein-Barr virus appeared linked to several top co-occurrence clusters. A cluster of highly shared sequence variants was judged likely to be a technical artifact of the sequencing pipeline. Presence/absence analyses assumed roughly uniform sequencing depth across donors, an assumption that may not hold. The classifier was reported to diagnose cytomegalovirus status with high specificity and sensitivity in both the original and validation cohorts. Because counts were too low, around 18 rarely observed V segments, including chromosome 9 orphons, were left out of the earlier analysis of a few hundred of the donors. In a later analysis, most CMV-associated TCR beta chains were found to appear HLA-restricted, with HLA associations seemingly driven largely by CMV exposure. A total of 150 to 200 TCR beta chains were listed by the study as associated with cytomegalovirus. V-gene and J-gene trimming of TCR beta chains was associated with a missense DCLRE1C variant in a later genetic analysis, and the association was replicated in an independent cohort. A later analysis found that HLA-associated TCR beta chains were more clonally expanded and had lower generation probabilities than equally common non-associated chains. In vitro tests confirmed that three of the cytomegalovirus-associated TCR beta chains recognize cytomegalovirus antigens. Most TCR sequences were observed very rarely across donors, whereas some public TCRs were present in many individuals. A later genetic analysis reported fewer N-insertions in productive TCRs among donors in an Asian-associated ancestry cluster than the approximately 700-donor mean. In a later analysis, about 16,000 TCR beta sequences were associated with specific HLA alleles at a false discovery rate of 0.05. Some IMGT-functional V segments, including TRBV6-2 and TRBV6-3, could not be distinguished by the 87-base-pair reads and were therefore excluded. Immune exposure information for the cohort was limited to CMV serostatus. According to a later analysis, TCR association rates differed among HLA loci, with DRB1 alleles showing the most associated TCRs and HLA-C alleles showing the fewest. This cohort had only TCR beta chains sequenced, and the lack of alpha or paired-chain data limited which features could be detected. In an earlier analysis of about 540 of the donors, most TCR beta V segments were observed in productive rearrangements about 87% or about 30% of the time, broadly matching IMGT annotations. Correlated functional status among segregating V segments might be attributable to linkage disequilibrium, but an unknown experimental factor could not be ruled out.

The library was obtained by the immunoSEQ multiplex PCR assay. For the multiplex PCR, a mixture combining 60 forward primers for TCR Vbeta segments and 13 reverse primers for TCR Jbeta segments was used. The CDR3 region of rearranged TCR beta genes was amplified from genomic DNA with a multiplex PCR assay. The Illumina HiSeq System was used to sequence the amplified TCR beta libraries as 87-base-pair reads. The authors' analysis ran thus. A later analysis tallied about 77 million unique TCR beta chains across the 550 to 850 repertoires, and roughly 11 million of those chains were shared by two or more donors. Raw reads were error-corrected and collapsed into unique sequences with a nearest-neighbor algorithm that merged closely related sequences to remove PCR and sequencing errors. CDR3 sequences were aligned to IMGT reference sequences to assign V, D and J gene segments. Each retained sequence needed at least a six-nucleotide match to both a V gene segment and a J gene segment. A rearrangement counted as productive if the CDR3 had no stop codons and remained in frame with V and J, and every other rearrangement counted as non-productive. CDR3 was defined according to IMGT convention as the region running from the second conserved V-encoded cysteine to the conserved J-encoded phenylalanine. Sequences without an unambiguous match to a single V gene segment were excluded from the earlier analysis of several hundred of the donors. An earlier analysis of just under 600 of the donors called V segments functional above 56.7% productive rearrangements and segregating when the between-donor standard deviation exceeded 5%. A statistical classification framework was built for diagnosing cytomegalovirus status from the catalog of TCR beta chain sequences. In a later analysis, TCR nucleotide sequences were compared against IMGT/GENE-DB human TR gene sequences so that V and J genes could be assigned. Using the TCRdist pipeline, a later analysis assigned CDR3 sequences along with most-parsimonious VDJ recombination scenarios. In a later analysis, every TCR beta chain was defined by the combination of its CDR3 amino acid sequence and its V-gene family, and reads without a unique V-gene family were dropped. A later analysis removed nearly 600 highly shared, low-generation-probability nucleotide sequences to deal with suspected cross-contamination and a sequencing artifact. In a later analysis, a clonal expansion index for each public chain was calculated from normalized within-repertoire ranks of inferred template counts. In a later analysis, generation probabilities were computed with a VDJ recombination model fitted to out-of-frame rearrangements, and the resulting probabilities were checked against IGoR. A later analysis scored TCR-TCR, TCR-HLA and TCR-CMV co-occurrence with hypergeometric tests, applying a repertoire-size bias correction to TCR pairs. To estimate false discovery rates, a later analysis permuted the HLA or CMV assignments 20 times. In a later analysis, co-occurring TCRs were grouped with DBSCAN, and TCRdist sequence similarity was added when clustering was performed within HLA-allele-positive subsets. Co-occurrence clustering excluded repertoires with fewer than 30,000 or more than 120,000 public chains, plus five with anomalous nucleotide sharing. TCRdb carries this immuneACCESS record with in-frame sequences only. Its versions omit some clonotypes, under half of them owing to an unresolved V gene in the studies checked, with the rest unexplained. That table gives V, J and clone size, and the DNA gave D and trimming. The sample includes about 180,000 clones, with approximately 80% observed a single time. The top ten clones comprise 6% to 7.5% of the sample.

Points on this clone: What this receptor recognizes is not known. Base qualities are not provided; no much larger clone lies one nucleotide away.

The cohort comprised some 680 healthy bone marrow donors. At the time of sampling, every cohort member was nominally healthy, though immune exposures that went unrecorded were likely present. The donor tested CMV seropositive and was one of the 289 seropositive cohort members. A peripheral blood sample was collected from each donor, and TCR beta sequencing was performed on peripheral blood mononuclear cells. The Qiagen DNeasy Blood Extraction Kit was used to extract genomic DNA from the blood cell samples. Trimming takes 6 bases from V and 2 bases from J, and the germline ends sit 13 bases apart. Sequences SQVTM (CDR1) and ANQGSEA (CDR2) are obtained from the germline V gene. The CDR3 sequence holds 13 residues, the cysteine and phenylalanine included. The retained sequence is limited to the CDR3, 39 bases, with the frame set at the first base.

The chain is made from TRBV29-1 and TRBJ1-1, and TRBD1 may be the D gene, going by 5 matching bases. The receptor was isolated from a young man in good health and CMV-seropositive. Sequencing input: PBMCs. DNA sequence: TGCAGCGTGGACAATCCCGTTAACACTGAAGCTTTCTTT. Translated, it reads CSVDNPVNTEAFF.